This is a list of T cell receptor beta chains from one sample in a study of blood T cell repertoires in COVID-19. TCRdb keeps only in-frame clones here, not all; method: immunoSEQ multiplex PCR. This sample carries approximately 290,000 clones, about 89% of them seen once, and the ten largest clones take approximately 0.84%. Sequences were obtained from peripheral blood. These receptors were collected from a man aged 30-40 years with acute or convalescent COVID-19. CDR3s include the opening cysteine and the closing phenylalanine or tryptophan. D genes are given only for firm matches. Some rows have no size entry. The others give once, few or many, or a class for an expanded clone.

16	TRBJ1-1	TRBV6-6	-	TRBD1	CASRGAGGRMNTEAFF	TGTGCCAGCAGGGGGGCAGGGGGCAGAATGAACACTGAAGCTTTCTTT
15	TRBJ2-1	TRBV6-5	-	TRBD2	CASSFLAESYHEQFF	TGTGCCAGCAGTTTTCTAGCGGAATCCTACCATGAGCAGTTCTTC
16	TRBJ2-7	TRBV18	-	TRBD1	CASSPPTGTGAIEQYF	TGTGCCAGCTCACCACCCACCGGGACAGGGGCTATAGAGCAGTACTTC
15	TRBJ1-4	TRBV28	once	TRBD1	CASSTEGQGDEKLFF	TGTGCCAGCAGTACAGAGGGACAGGGGGATGAAAAACTGTTTTTT
14	TRBJ1-4	TRBV6-5	-	-	CASSPTRGREKLFF	TGTGCCAGCAGTCCCACGCGAGGTCGTGAAAAACTGTTTTTT
16	TRBJ2-1	TRBV18	-	TRBD1	CASSLIPGQGADEQFF	TGTGCCAGCTCTCTTATTCCGGGACAGGGGGCCGATGAGCAGTTCTTC
14	TRBJ2-2	TRBV6-4	-	-	CASSARGAGGELFF	TGTGCCAGCAGTGCCAGGGGCGCGGGCGGGGAGCTGTTTTTT
16	TRBJ2-1	TRBV3-1/TRBV3-2	once	-	CASSQEGWGGADEQFF	TGTGCCAGCAGCCAAGAGGGGTGGGGTGGAGCGGATGAGCAGTTCTTC
14	TRBJ2-5	TRBV27	-	-	CASSFSARRETQYF	TGTGCCAGCAGTTTTTCAGCGAGGAGGGAGACCCAGTACTTC
15	TRBJ1-4	TRBV14	-	-	CASSQDRLGGEKLFF	TGTGCCAGCAGCCAAGACCGGTTGGGGGGTGAAAAACTGTTTTTT
16	TRBJ1-4	TRBV7-3	-	TRBD1	CASTNMGGTGDEKLFF	TGTGCCAGCACCAATATGGGGGGGACAGGAGATGAAAAACTGTTTTTT
14	TRBJ2-1	TRBV18	once	TRBD1	CASSLWGQYNEQFF	TGTGCCAGCTCCCTCTGGGGACAGTACAATGAGCAGTTCTTC
14	TRBJ1-6	TRBV5-4	-	TRBD1	CASSMTGHDSPLHF	TGTGCCAGCAGCATGACAGGGCATGATTCACCCCTCCACTTT
15	TRBJ2-1	TRBV3-1/TRBV3-2	-	-	CASSEGSGAYNEQFF	TGTGCCAGCAGCGAAGGTAGCGGAGCTTACAATGAGCAGTTCTTC
13	TRBJ1-2	TRBV18	-	-	CASSPGGNYGYTF	TGTGCCAGCTCACCAGGCGGAAACTATGGCTACACCTTC
12	TRBJ1-3	TRBV4-1	-	-	CASSQLGNTIYF	TGCGCCAGCAGCCAACTGGGAAACACCATATATTTT
17	TRBJ2-2	TRBV7-9	-	-	CASSPPGQGRNTGELFF	TGTGCCAGCAGCCCTCCCGGTCAGGGGCGTAACACCGGGGAGCTGTTTTTT
14	TRBJ1-5	TRBV3-1/TRBV3-2	-	-	CASSQGTGNQPQHF	TGTGCCAGCAGCCAAGGAACAGGGAATCAGCCCCAGCATTTT